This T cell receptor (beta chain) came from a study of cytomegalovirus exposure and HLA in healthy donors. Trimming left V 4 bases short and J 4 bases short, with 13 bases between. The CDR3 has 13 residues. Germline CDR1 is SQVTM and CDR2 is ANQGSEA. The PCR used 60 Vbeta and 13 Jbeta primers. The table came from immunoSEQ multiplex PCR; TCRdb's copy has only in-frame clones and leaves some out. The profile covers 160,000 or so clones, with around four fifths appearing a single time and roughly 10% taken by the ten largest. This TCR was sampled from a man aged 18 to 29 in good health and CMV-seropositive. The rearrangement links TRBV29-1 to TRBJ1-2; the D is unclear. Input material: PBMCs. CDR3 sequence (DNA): TGCAGCGTTGGAGGAGGCCAAGGCTATGGCTACACCTTC. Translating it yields CSVGGGQGYGYTF. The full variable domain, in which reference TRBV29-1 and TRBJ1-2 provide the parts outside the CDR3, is SAVISQKPSRDICQRGTSLTIQCQVDSQVTMMFWYRQQPGQSLTLIATANQGSEATYESGFVIDKFPISRPNLTFSTLTVSNMSPEDSSIYLCSVGGGQGYGYTFGSGTRLTVV.